Below, 30 T cell receptor beta chains from the same sample are listed, as sequenced in a study of cytomegalovirus exposure and HLA in healthy donors. The PCR made use of 60 Vbeta and 13 Jbeta primers. Only in-frame clones appear in the TCRdb table, and some are missing; sequencing was by immunoSEQ multiplex PCR. The sample has fewer than 200,000 clones, approximately 77% seen once. The sequenced sample consisted of PBMCs. The receptor set was obtained from a male donor in good health and CMV-seronegative.

V and J are TRBV30 and TRBJ2-5, with 10 bases matching TRBD2. Per germline, CDR1 GTSNPN and CDR2 SVGIG (reference sequence). Germline trimming cut 2 bases from V and 3 bases from J; bases unmatched to any gene: 6. The CDR3 totals 15 residues. This CDR3 is CAWSMGLAGEETQYF. CDR3 coding DNA: TGTGCCTGGAGTATGGGGCTAGCGGGAGAAGAGACCCAGTACTTC.

This chain uses TRBV4-2 with TRBJ2-1; 11 bases map to TRBD2. Germline assignment: CDR1 LGHNA and CDR2 YNFKEQ. The CDR3 consists of 14 residues. With 3 bases clipped from V and 12 bases from J, the junction kept 7 bases outside the gene matches. The DNA for the CDR3 is TGTGCCAGCAGCCATACTAGCGGGAGTGAGGGGCAGTTCTTC. Amino acid sequence: CASSHTSGSEGQFF.

This chain connects TRBV7-9 to TRBJ2-7; tentatively, D is TRBD2 (5 bases). The CDR3 sequence is 16 residues long. The germline V and J ends were trimmed by 4 bases and 1 base, with 17 bases remaining between them. Germline lookup yields CDR1 SEHNR and CDR2 FQNEAQ (reference sequence). This chain's CDR3 is CASSSPMGRDSYEQYF. In nucleotides, the CDR3 is TGTGCCAGCAGCTCCCCGATGGGTCGGGATTCCTACGAGCAGTACTTC. Full variable domain (remainder filled in from reference TRBV7-9 and TRBJ2-7): DTGVSQNPRHKITKRGQNVTFRCDPISEHNRLYWYRQTLGQGPEFLTYFQNEAQLEKSRLLSDRFSAERPKGSFSTLEIQRTEQGDSAMYLCASSSPMGRDSYEQYFGPGTRLTVT.

The V gene is TRBV5-1, the J gene TRBJ2-7; D is undetermined. The CDR3 contains 13 residues. The V gene's germline CDR1 is SGHRS and CDR2 YFSETQ. The V end was cut by 9 bases, the J end by 4 bases, with 17 bases between. The CDR3, as DNA: TGCGCCACCGAAATGGGCCGCTGGTACGAGCAGTACTTC. Encoded protein: CATEMGRWYEQYF.

The chain uses TRBV4-2 and TRBJ2-3, with 11 bases matching TRBD2. Germline assignment: CDR1 LGHNA and CDR2 YNFKEQ. V lost 0 bases, J lost 0 bases, and 11 bases stayed unmatched. This CDR3 has 20 amino acids. The CDR3 loop is CASSQDPGTSGSFSTDTQYF. As DNA, the CDR3 is TGTGCCAGCAGCCAAGATCCCGGGACTAGCGGTTCCTTTAGCACAGATACGCAGTATTTT.

In nucleotides, the CDR3 is TGTGCCAGCAGGCGCGATAGCGGAACCTACAATGAGCAGTTCTTC. Translation gives CASRRDSGTYNEQFF. V is TRBV2 and J is TRBJ2-1, with a weak D call TRBD2 (6 bases). V lost 6 bases and J lost 2, with 14 bases in between. Germline V CDR1 and CDR2: SNHLY, FYNNEI. CDR3 size: 15 residues.

This sequence joins TRBV6-5 and TRBJ2-1, with 11 bases that match TRBD2. Germline V gene sequence: CDR1 MNHEY, CDR2 SVGAGI. Trimming cost V 6 bases and J 1 base; bases outside gene matches: 2. The CDR3 has 15 residues. CDR3 bases: TGTGCCAGCAGGATAGCGGGAGGGTCCTACAATGAGCAGTTCTTC. Translating it yields CASRIAGGSYNEQFF.

A few counts support this clone. This sequence joins TRBV5-6 and TRBJ1-5, with D maybe TRBD1 (5 bases). V lost 4 bases to trimming and J lost 4 bases, with 9 bases between them. Germline assignment: CDR1 SGHDT and CDR2 YYEEEE. CDR3 length: 13 residues. The DNA for the CDR3 is TGTGCCAGCAGCGTAAGACAGAATCAGCCCCAGCATTTT. It encodes CASSVRQNQPQHF.

As concerns this clone: In the same sample, other DNA sequences code for this CDR3. The CDR3 protein is CRAAGAEAFF. For the CDR3, the DNA is TGCAGAGCAGCGGGGGCTGAAGCTTTCTTT. This chain links TRBV20-1 with TRBJ1-1, with D possibly matching TRBD1 (5 bases). The CDR3 sequence is 10 residues long. The germline V gene encodes CDR1 DFQATT and CDR2 SNEGSKA (reference sequence).

This clone was detected only once. The V call is TRBV7-6, the J call TRBJ1-4, with D uncertain. The CDR3 contains 13 residues. The V gene's germline CDR1 is SGHVS and CDR2 FNYEAQ. V was pared by 5 bases and J by 6 bases, with 10 bases between. CDR3 sequence reads: CASSPLLDEKLFF. CDR3 coding DNA: TGTGCCAGCAGCCCCCTCTTAGATGAAAAACTGTTTTTT.

The V call is TRBV19, the J call TRBJ2-1; D is possibly TRBD1 (5 bases). The CDR3 is made up of 16 amino acids. Germline CDR1 LNHDA, CDR2 SQIVND (reference sequence). Trimming removed 5 bases from V and 0 bases from J, with 14 bases in between. CDR3 coding DNA: TGTGCCAGTAGTCCCACAGGCTGGCCCTCCTACAATGAGCAGTTCTTC. This codes for CASSPTGWPSYNEQFF. Full variable domain (missing parts from reference TRBV19 and TRBJ2-1): DGGITQSPKYLFRKEGQNVTLSCEQNLNHDAMYWYRQDPGQGLRLIYYSQIVNDFQKGDIAEGYSVSREKKESFPLTVTSAQKNPTAFYLCASSPTGWPSYNEQFFGPGTRLTVL.

V gene TRBV5-4 combines with J gene TRBJ2-7; possibly TRBD2 for D (6 bases). The germline gives CDR1 SGHNT, CDR2 YYREEE (reference sequence). There are 15 residues in the CDR3. V was shortened by 0 bases and J by 3 bases, with 13 bases between the two germline ends. CDR3 residues: CASSLALGSGYEQYF. Written as DNA, the CDR3 is TGTGCCAGCAGCTTGGCCTTGGGTAGCGGCTACGAGCAGTACTTC.

This chain joins TRBV18 and TRBJ2-7, with 8 bases aligning to TRBD1. Germline V gene sequence: CDR1 KGHSH, CDR2 LQKENI. V trimming: 3 bases; J trimming: 3 bases; junction bases outside the gene matches: 4. The CDR3 runs 14 residues. The CDR3 sequence is CASSPPGQDYEQYF. In DNA, the CDR3 is TGTGCCAGCTCACCCCCGGGACAGGACTACGAGCAGTACTTC.

Worth noting for this clone: A read error may account for a junction end that differs from germline. This chain connects TRBV7-9 to TRBJ1-6; 9 bases line up with TRBD1. The CDR3 contains 17 residues. The germline V gene encodes CDR1 SEHNR and CDR2 FQNEAQ (reference sequence). The CDR3 sequence is CSSSLAMGQGRNSPLHF. The CDR3 nucleotides read TGTTCCAGCAGCTTAGCGATGGGACAGGGCCGTAATTCACCCCTCCACTTT.

The genes are TRBV19 and TRBJ1-1, with TRBD1 as a possible D gene (5 bases). This CDR3 has 14 residues. Trimming left V 9 bases short and J 3 bases short, with 17 bases between. Germline values: CDR1 LNHDA, CDR2 SQIVND (reference sequence). Here the CDR3 DNA reads TGTGCCAGCCGGGACCTAGCGTCGGACACTGAAGCTTTCTTT. It encodes CASRDLASDTEAFF.

V is TRBV27 and J is TRBJ1-1, with TRBD1 matching 7 bases. CDR3 length equals 13 residues. Germline assignment: CDR1 MNHEY and CDR2 SMNVEV (reference sequence). The V gene end was trimmed by 9 bases and the J gene end by 1 base; junction bases not matched to a gene: 5. This chain's CDR3 is CASRTGANTEAFF. The CDR3 DNA reads TGTGCCAGTCGTACAGGGGCGAACACTGAAGCTTTCTTT.

The rearrangement links TRBV7-9 to TRBJ2-1, with 8 bases identical to TRBD2. The CDR3 loop spans 15 amino acids. Germline lookup yields CDR1 SEHNR and CDR2 FQNEAQ (reference sequence). V dropped 6 bases and J dropped 7; count of bases not matched to a gene: 11. In DNA form, the CDR3 reads TGTGCCAGCAGACCAAGCGGGAGCGATGGGAATGAGCAGTTCTTC. Translating gives CASRPSGSDGNEQFF.

This clone was counted between two and nine times. The chain employs TRBV4-1 and TRBJ1-4; the match to TRBD1 covers 7 bases. Unmatched junction bases numbered 9, after V lost 2 bases and J lost 0 bases. CDR3 length: 18 amino acids. Germline CDR1 MGHRA, CDR2 YSYEKL. The CDR3 DNA sequence: TGCGCCAGCAGCCAACCGGGACAGATTAAAACAACTAATGAAAAACTGTTTTTT. Translation gives CASSQPGQIKTTNEKLFF.

V usage is TRBV7-6 and J usage is TRBJ2-2; no reliable D call. V was pared by 1 base and J by 7 bases, with 16 bases between. The CDR3 runs 16 residues. Per germline, CDR1 SGHVS and CDR2 FNYEAQ. The CDR3 nucleotides read TGTGCCAGCAGCTTAGTAGGCACCCCACGGGTCGGGGAGCTGTTTTTT. This gives the protein CASSLVGTPRVGELFF.

On this clone itself: Other DNA sequences in the sample encode the same CDR3. The V call is TRBV25-1, the J call TRBJ2-7; D call uncertain. The CDR3 runs to 13 residues. V was trimmed by 5 bases and J by 6 bases, leaving 14 bases between them. CDR1 is MGHDK and CDR2 is SYGVNS in the germline V gene. CDR3 DNA: TGTGCCAGCAGTTATAGATTTTCGGGCGAGCAGTACTTC. The encoded protein is CASSYRFSGEQYF.

This clone appeared a few times. The CDR3 DNA reads TGTGCCAGCATCCCTAAGGGGGTTTGGGACACTGAAGCTTTCTTT. Protein: CASIPKGVWDTEAFF. The chain carries TRBV2 and TRBJ1-1; D possibly corresponds to TRBD1 (6 bases). The CDR3 is 15 amino acids. V was clipped by 7 bases and J by 3 bases, with 18 bases between them. CDR1 is SNHLY, CDR2 FYNNEI, per germline.

V usage is TRBV28 and J usage is TRBJ2-5, with 11 bases lining up with TRBD1. The CDR3 has 15 amino acids. Germline assignment: CDR1 MDHEN and CDR2 SYDVKM. Trimming at V came to 5 bases and at J to 5 bases, leaving 7 bases not matched to a gene. The CDR3 DNA follows: TGTGCCAGCAGTACCCGGACAGGGGGCAGGGAGACCCAGTACTTC. This codes for CASSTRTGGRETQYF.

This sequence joins TRBV18 and TRBJ2-3; 9 nucleotides agree with TRBD2. V lost 1 base and J lost 2; bases outside the gene matches: 4. CDR1 KGHSH and CDR2 LQKENI come from the germline V gene. CDR3 length equals 16 residues. The CDR3 here is CASSPLAGGTTDTQYF. The DNA of the CDR3 is TGTGCCAGCTCACCACTGGCGGGGGGGACCACAGATACGCAGTATTTT.

The chain combines TRBV2 with TRBJ1-1; D is undetermined. Germline V gives CDR1 SNHLY, CDR2 FYNNEI. The CDR3 loop spans 13 amino acids. V lost 7 bases to trimming and J lost 4 bases, with 13 bases between them. The CDR3 DNA reads as TGTGCCAGCAACGAAGGAGGGTTCACTGAAGCTTTCTTT. Its translation is CASNEGGFTEAFF. Filled out from reference TRBV2 and TRBJ1-1, the complete variable domain reads EPEVTQTPSHQVTQMGQEVILRCVPISNHLYFYWYRQILGQKVEFLVSFYNNEISEKSEIFDDQFSVERPDGSNFTLKIRSTKLEDSAMYFCASNEGGFTEAFFGQGTRLTVV.

The chain uses TRBV7-9 and TRBJ2-7; 8 bases agree with TRBD2. The V gene end was trimmed by 5 bases and the J gene end by 4 bases; junction bases not matched to a gene: 16. The CDR3 has 17 residues. The germline CDR1 and CDR2 sequences are SEHNR and FQNEAQ (reference sequence). This chain's CDR3 is CASSPRRFGAGDYEQYF. In nucleotides, the CDR3 is TGTGCCAGCAGCCCCCGTAGGTTTGGAGCGGGAGATTACGAGCAGTACTTC.

The V and J genes are TRBV12-5 and TRBJ1-5, with D unclear. The CDR3 consists of 16 residues. Trimming cost V 0 bases and J 7 bases, with 16 bases left between them. The germline gives CDR1 LGHNT, CDR2 FRNRAP. CDR3 bases: TGTGCTAGTGGTTTGGTACTGACTCACGTCGGCCAGCCCCAGCATTTT. As protein: CASGLVLTHVGQPQHF. The whole variable domain, filled in from reference TRBV12-5 and TRBJ1-5, reads DARVTQTPRHKVTEMGQEVTMRCQPILGHNTVFWYRQTMMQGLELLAYFRNRAPLDDSGMPKDRFSAEMPDATLATLKIQPSEPRDSAVYFCASGLVLTHVGQPQHFGDGTRLSIL.

The V call is TRBV28, the J call TRBJ2-5; tentatively, D is TRBD1 (6 bases). Germline V lookup: CDR1 MDHEN, CDR2 SYDVKM. The CDR3 has 16 residues. The ends were cut back, 6 bases at V and 0 bases at J, with 17 bases in the middle. Here the CDR3 reads CASRPGDITYQETQYF. CDR3 coding DNA: TGTGCCAGCAGGCCCGGGGACATAACGTACCAAGAGACCCAGTACTTC. The whole variable domain, filled in from reference TRBV28 and TRBJ2-5, reads DVKVTQSSRYLVKRTGEKVFLECVQDMDHENMFWYRQDPGLGLRLIYFSYDVKMKEKGDIPEGYSVSREKKERFSLILESASTNQTSMYLCASRPGDITYQETQYFGPGTRLLVL.

This clone was seen a handful of times. This sequence joins TRBV6-6 and TRBJ2-7; D is possibly TRBD2 (5 bases). The length of the CDR3 is 14 residues. Trimming removed 7 bases from V and 0 bases from J, with 13 bases in between. Germline CDR1 is MNHNY and CDR2 is SVGAGI (reference sequence). CDR3 sequence reads: CASMEIGNSYEQYF. CDR3 sequence (DNA): TGTGCCAGCATGGAGATCGGGAACTCCTACGAGCAGTACTTC.

The chain recombines TRBV12-2 with TRBJ1-2; the DNA was not used to check the table's D call, TRBD1. TRBV12-2 constitutes a pseudogene. This CDR3 region has 15 residues. CDR3: CASRFRTGCNYGYTF. In nucleotides, the CDR3 is TGTGCAAGTCGCTTTAGGACAGGGTGTAACTATGGCTACACCTTC.

The chain has TRBV27 and TRBJ1-5, with unresolved D. The germline V gene encodes CDR1 MNHEY and CDR2 SMNVEV (reference sequence). CDR3 size: 15 residues. The germline V and J ends were trimmed by 2 bases and 1 base, with 9 bases remaining between them. The CDR3 sequence is CASSLEGLSNQPQHF. Written as DNA, the CDR3 is TGTGCCAGCAGTTTAGAGGGTTTAAGCAATCAGCCCCAGCATTTT.